A single sample is the source of the 20 T cell receptor beta chains below, sequenced in a study of T-cell reconstitution after alpha-beta-depleted transplantation in children. TCRbeta library preparation incorporated unique molecular identifiers. From the PCR reads, TCRdb called clonotypes with MiXCR, one entry per CDR3 protein. The sample includes roughly 500,000 distinct CDR3 sequences, 18% of them seen just once. The sample consisted of PBMCs from the stem cell graft donor, taken from the stem cell graft. The receptors derive from a human donor who donated a stem cell graft to a child with acute lymphoblastic leukemia.

This clonotype was recorded a few times. This chain connects TRBV20-1 to TRBJ2-1; tentative D call: TRBD2 (7 bases). Trimming cost V 6 bases and J 8 bases, with 17 bases left between them. The length of the CDR3 is 13 residues. Germline V CDR1 and CDR2: DFQATT, SNEGSKA (reference sequence). CDR3 coding DNA: TGCAGTGCCCAAAGGGGGGGACCCGATGAGCAGTTCTTC. Its protein product is CSAQRGGPDEQFF.

The chain is built from TRBV19 and TRBJ2-1; TRBD2 aligns across 10 bases. The CDR3 loop spans 13 amino acids. J lost 13 bases, V lost 6 bases, and 9 bases had no gene match. CDR1 LNHDA and CDR2 SQIVND come from the germline V gene (reference sequence). CDR3 nucleotides: TGTGCCAGTAGACAGGGACTAGCGTCGGACCAGTTCTTC. This gives the protein CASRQGLASDQFF.

This clonotype was observed a few times. The CDR3 is CASSPTTSTDTQYF. CDR3 in DNA: TGCGCCAGCAGCCCTACAACTAGCACAGATACGCAGTATTTT. This chain connects TRBV5-1 to TRBJ2-3; D is unresolved. Trimming pared 4 bases from V and 0 bases from J, leaving 9 bases between. The CDR3 contains 14 residues. The germline V gene has CDR1 SGHRS and CDR2 YFSETQ.

The V call is TRBV7-3, the J call TRBJ2-7; TRBD1 aligns across 11 bases. Germline CDR1 and CDR2: SGHTA and FQGTGA. V lost 3 bases to trimming and J lost 6 bases; unmatched junction nucleotides: 7. CDR3 length: 15 residues. The CDR3 DNA reads as TGTGCCAGCAGCTTGCTGGGACAGGGGGGGTCCGAGCAGTACTTC. Its protein is CASSLLGQGGSEQYF.

V usage is TRBV3-1 and J usage is TRBJ2-7, with no clear D. The ends were cut back, 2 bases at V and 0 bases at J, with 8 bases in the middle. The CDR3 length is 14 residues. Germline V lookup: CDR1 LGHDT, CDR2 YNNKEL (reference sequence). The CDR3 DNA sequence: TGTGCCAGCAGCCAAAACTGGAACTCCTACGAGCAGTACTTC. It yields the protein CASSQNWNSYEQYF.

This chain links TRBV5-5 with TRBJ2-7, with D perhaps being TRBD1 or TRBD2 (5 bases each). The length of the CDR3 is 16 residues. The V and J ends lost 0 bases and 0 bases respectively, with 13 bases between them. Looked up from germline, CDR1 is SGHKS and CDR2 is YYEKEE (reference sequence). CDR3 protein: CASSLAGTLSSYEQYF. Here the CDR3 DNA reads TGTGCCAGCAGCTTGGCTGGGACGCTAAGCTCCTACGAGCAGTACTTC. Full variable domain (missing parts from reference TRBV5-5 and TRBJ2-7): DAGVTQSPTHLIKTRGQQVTLRCSPISGHKSVSWYQQVLGQGPQFIFQYYEKEERGRGNFPDRFSARQFPNYSSELNVNALLLGDSALYLCASSLAGTLSSYEQYFGPGTRLTVT.

J is TRBJ2-5 and V is TRBV7-2, with D perhaps TRBD2 (6 bases). The length of the CDR3 is 17 residues. CDR1 is SGHTA, CDR2 FQGNSA, per germline. Deletions cut 1 base from V and 5 bases from J, with 20 bases between. DNA of the CDR3: TGTGCCAGCAGCTTAGTTCCGGGAGTGCCTCGTGGGGAGACCCAGTACTTC. Protein: CASSLVPGVPRGETQYF.

The chain links TRBV12-3 or TRBV12-4 to TRBJ1-1, with D possibly matching TRBD1 (5 bases). The V and J ends lost 3 bases and 8 bases respectively, with 10 bases between them. This CDR3 contains 12 residues. The CDR3 sequence: CASSFAGGEAFF. The CDR3 DNA follows: TGTGCCAGCAGTTTTGCCGGGGGAGAAGCTTTCTTT.

This clonotype was observed a handful of times. The J gene is TRBJ2-3, the V gene TRBV19; D might be TRBD2 (5 bases). The CDR3 is 14 amino acids. Germline CDR1 and CDR2: LNHDA and SQIVND (reference sequence). Trimming stripped 6 bases from V and 6 bases from J, with 16 bases between. The CDR3 DNA follows: TGTGCCAGTAGCCTCGGGAACTTCCATGATACGCAGTATTTT. This codes for CASSLGNFHDTQYF.

The chain has TRBV7-3 and TRBJ2-1; a possible D gene is TRBD1 (6 bases). Trimming cost V 0 bases and J 9 bases, with 18 bases left between them. CDR1 SGHTA and CDR2 FQGTGA come from the germline V gene. This CDR3 region has 16 residues. The CDR3 bases are TGTGCCAGCAGCTTAACATACACAGGGTCTATGGGTGAGCAGTTCTTC. It yields the protein CASSLTYTGSMGEQFF.

The genes are TRBV29-1 and TRBJ1-5; possibly TRBD1 for D (5 bases). The CDR3 sequence is 13 residues long. Germline lookup yields CDR1 SQVTM and CDR2 ANQGSEA. With 1 base removed from V and 9 bases from J, the gap between germline ends came to 13 bases. The CDR3 reads CSVEGGEKRPQHF. The CDR3 DNA is TGCAGCGTTGAAGGGGGCGAGAAGCGGCCCCAGCATTTT.

J is TRBJ1-2 and V is TRBV12-3 or TRBV12-4; 9 bases are a match to TRBD1. V shed 1 base, J shed 4 bases, and the junction held 22 bases outside the gene matches. The CDR3 consists of 21 residues. CDR3 amino acids: CASSLDPGAWEWGQGSYGYTF. In DNA form, the CDR3 reads TGTGCCAGCAGTTTAGATCCGGGGGCTTGGGAGTGGGGACAGGGATCCTATGGCTACACCTTC.

The chain links TRBV6-1 to TRBJ2-3; no clear D gene. The V gene's germline CDR1 is MNHNS and CDR2 SASEGT. V was cut by 7 bases and J by 6 bases, with 20 bases left in between. CDR3 size: 15 residues. CDR3 in amino acids: CASIVVRDGPDTQYF. Written as DNA, the CDR3 is TGTGCCAGCATAGTGGTAAGAGACGGGCCGGATACGCAGTATTTT.

This clonotype was seen only a few times. This chain links TRBV9 with TRBJ1-3; D is ambiguous. Germline CDR1 and CDR2: SGDLS and YYNGEE. Trimming pared 1 base from V and 4 bases from J, leaving 3 bases between. CDR3 size: 12 residues. Here the CDR3 DNA reads TGTGCCAGCAGCGTATTGGGAAACACCATATATTTT. Its protein product is CASSVLGNTIYF.

The CDR3 here is CASSLNTANDEQFF. The DNA of the CDR3 is TGCGCCAGCAGCCTAAACACAGCGAACGATGAGCAGTTCTTC. V gene TRBV5-1 combines with J gene TRBJ2-1, with unresolved D. Between the trimmed V and J ends, which lost 4 bases and 8 bases, there was a span of 16 bases. Germline CDR1 is SGHRS and CDR2 is YFSETQ. The CDR3 covers 14 residues.

This clonotype has only a few counts. This chain uses TRBV24-1 with TRBJ2-3, with 9 positions matching TRBD1. Unmatched junction bases numbered 9, after V lost 4 bases and J lost 5 bases. CDR3 length equals 16 residues. Per the germline V gene, CDR1 is KGHDR and CDR2 is SFDVKD. The CDR3 is CATSETGGREIDTQYF. CDR3 nucleotide sequence: TGTGCCACCAGTGAAACAGGGGGCAGGGAAATAGATACGCAGTATTTT.

The rearrangement uses TRBV4-1 and TRBJ2-3; D possibly corresponds to TRBD2 (6 bases). Trimming took off 4 bases at V and 1 base at J, with 21 bases between the two ends. Germline V gives CDR1 MGHRA, CDR2 YSYEKL. This CDR3 has 18 amino acids. The CDR3 protein is CASSPPVASAGRTDTQYF. The CDR3 DNA follows: TGCGCCAGCAGCCCCCCGGTTGCATCGGCGGGACGCACAGATACGCAGTATTTT.

The sample holds many counts of this clonotype. V gene TRBV7-3 combines with J gene TRBJ2-1, with 10 positions matching TRBD2. From germline, CDR1 is SGHTA and CDR2 FQGTGA. With V trimmed by 4 bases and J by 6 bases, 6 bases remained unmatched. This CDR3 region has 15 residues. The CDR3 loop is CASSWGAGGSNEQFF. CDR3 nucleotide sequence: TGTGCCAGCAGCTGGGGAGCGGGAGGGTCCAATGAGCAGTTCTTC.

The V and J genes are TRBV29-1 and TRBJ2-6; D may be TRBD2 (5 bases). Trimming shortened V by 4 bases and J by 2 bases, and 9 bases separated the two germline ends. Germline values: CDR1 SQVTM, CDR2 ANQGSEA. There are 14 residues in the CDR3. In DNA, the CDR3 is TGCAGCGTTGGGAGCGGAACTGGGGCCAACGTCCTGACTTTC. Translating it yields CSVGSGTGANVLTF.

This clonotype was found a few times. J is TRBJ2-5 and V is TRBV7-9; possibly TRBD2 for D (6 bases). V dropped 5 bases and J dropped 3 bases, with 13 bases sitting between them. CDR1 SEHNR and CDR2 FQNEAQ come from the germline V gene (reference sequence). There are 14 residues in the CDR3. In nucleotides, the CDR3 is TGTGCCAGCAGCACCGGCTGGGGGGAAGAGACCCAGTACTTC. Translated: CASSTGWGEETQYF.